Presented here are 7 T cell receptor beta chains from one specimen sequenced in a study of T-cell reconstitution after alpha-beta-depleted transplantation in children. The authors prepared the TCRbeta library with unique molecular identifiers. TCRdb redid the calling of the PCR reads with MiXCR, one entry per CDR3 protein. The table lists some 600,000 distinct CDR3 sequences, 15% to 20% of them singletons. Material: PBMCs from the stem cell graft donor, obtained from the stem cell graft. These receptors all come from a human donor who donated a stem cell graft to a child with acute myeloid leukemia.

The rearrangement joins TRBV5-1 to TRBJ2-5; D remains unclear. Germline lookup yields CDR1 SGHRS and CDR2 YFSETQ. V gave up 2 bases and J gave up 0 bases, with 11 bases separating them. The CDR3 contains 15 residues. The CDR3 loop reads CASSLAQPYQETQYF. The CDR3 DNA reads as TGCGCCAGCAGCTTAGCACAGCCGTACCAAGAGACCCAGTACTTC.

This clonotype was detected ten times or more. This chain connects TRBV29-1 to TRBJ1-6; perhaps TRBD1 as D (5 bases). Germline CDR1 SQVTM, CDR2 ANQGSEA. The CDR3 spans 12 residues. V was shortened by 7 bases and J by 2 bases, with 6 bases between the two germline ends. For the CDR3, the DNA is TGCAGCGCGGACACCTATAATTCACCCCTCCACTTT. Its translation: CSADTYNSPLHF.

This clonotype was picked up many times. The chain is built from TRBV5-6 and TRBJ1-2, with D perhaps TRBD1 (5 bases). This CDR3 is built from 15 residues. Germline V gene data show CDR1 as SGHDT and CDR2 as YYEEEE. The ends were cut back, 0 bases at V and 4 bases at J, with 13 bases in the middle. CDR3 residues: CASSLGTSTSYGYTF. The CDR3 region has the DNA TGTGCCAGCAGCTTGGGGACATCAACTTCCTATGGCTACACCTTC.

This rearrangement joins TRBV5-1 to TRBJ2-1, with D perhaps TRBD1 (5 bases). Trimming shortened V by 2 bases and J by 6 bases, and 15 bases separated the two germline ends. The CDR3 is made up of 15 amino acids. Germline values: CDR1 SGHRS, CDR2 YFSETQ. CDR3 DNA: TGCGCCAGCAGCTTCGTAGCTGCAGGGCTCAATGAGCAGTTCTTC. It specifies CASSFVAAGLNEQFF.

The rearrangement uses TRBV4-2 and TRBJ2-3, with 10 bases aligning to TRBD2. CDR1 and CDR2 from the germline V gene are LGHNA and YNFKEQ. CDR3 length: 16 residues. J gave up 3 bases and V 4 bases, and 7 bases lay outside the gene matches. The CDR3 here is CASSPGTSVFTDTQYF. CDR3 in DNA: TGTGCCAGCAGCCCAGGGACTAGCGTTTTTACAGATACGCAGTATTTT.

This clonotype came up a few times. The V and J genes are TRBV5-5 and TRBJ1-1, with TRBD1 matching 7 bases. CDR3 length equals 15 residues. Germline V CDR1 and CDR2: SGHKS, YYEKEE (reference sequence). Trimming at V came to 2 bases and at J to 3 bases, leaving 7 bases not matched to a gene. CDR3 sequence reads: CASSLPGTAYTEAFF. The DNA for the CDR3 is TGTGCCAGCAGCTTACCCGGGACAGCTTACACTGAAGCTTTCTTT.

V gene TRBV7-7 combines with J gene TRBJ2-5; D is perhaps TRBD1 (6 bases). Germline V CDR1 and CDR2: SSHAT, FNYEAQ (reference sequence). V was clipped by 2 bases and J by 7 bases, with 23 bases between them. CDR3 length: 17 residues. Here the CDR3 DNA reads TGTGCCAGCAGCTTAAACCCCCCGGGACACAGGGCTGGGACCCAGTACTTC. Protein product: CASSLNPPGHRAGTQYF.